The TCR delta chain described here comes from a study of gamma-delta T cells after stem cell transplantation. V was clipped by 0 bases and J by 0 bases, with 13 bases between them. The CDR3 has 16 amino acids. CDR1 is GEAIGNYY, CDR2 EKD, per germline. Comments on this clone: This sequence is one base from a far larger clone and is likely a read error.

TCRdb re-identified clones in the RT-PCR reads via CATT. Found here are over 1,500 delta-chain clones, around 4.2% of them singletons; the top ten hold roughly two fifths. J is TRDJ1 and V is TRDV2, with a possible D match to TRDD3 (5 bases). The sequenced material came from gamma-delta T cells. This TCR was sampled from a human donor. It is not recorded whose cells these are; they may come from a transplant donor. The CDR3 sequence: CACDTLGNYDTDKLIF. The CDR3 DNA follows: TGTGCCTGTGACACCTTGGGGAATTACGACACCGATAAACTCATCTTT.